This TCR beta chain was sequenced in a study of blood T cell repertoires in COVID-19. Source study methods: Amplification of reference gene primers was used by the study to estimate nucleated cell counts. The assay was immunoSEQ multiplex PCR, and TCRdb's table has in-frame clones only and misses some. Clonal size and the V and J genes are those of that table, whereas D and trimming came from the DNA. Of around 250,000 clones in the sample, about nine tenths were seen once. CDR3 length: 14 residues. In germline, CDR1 is SNHLY, CDR2 FYNNEI. V was pared by 8 bases and J by 7 bases, with 17 bases between.

The genes are TRBV2 and TRBJ2-2; D not certain. The sequence came from a human donor in a cohort exposed to, infected with or recovered from COVID-19 (not recorded which). The donor label of this sample is uncertain. Sequencing was done on a sample of PBMCs or T cells enriched from blood (not recorded which). The CDR3 DNA follows: TGTGCCAGCTCTATTCTCACGACGGGCGGGGAGCTGTTTTTT. Its translation: CASSILTTGGELFF.